These 21 T cell receptor beta chains were all obtained from the same sample, sequenced in a study of blood T cell repertoires in COVID-19. Sequencing was performed with immunoSEQ multiplex PCR; in TCRdb, only in-frame clones are kept and a portion is missing. Of about 200,000 clones in the sample, around 80% are singletons; the top ten hold 5.5%. The specimen sequenced was peripheral blood. These receptors all stem from a woman in her seventies with acute or convalescent COVID-19.

The CDR3 loop reads CASSDSGTGDYEQYF. Written as DNA, the CDR3 is TGTGCCAGCAGTGATTCCGGGACAGGGGACTACGAGCAGTACTTC. This chain uses TRBV6-1 with TRBJ2-7; TRBD1 matches 10 bases. J was trimmed by 3 bases and V by 3 bases; bases with no gene match: 5. Per germline, CDR1 MNHNS and CDR2 SASEGT. The CDR3 totals 15 residues.

The CDR3 loop reads CASSHPTGHFAESREKLFF. CDR3 sequence (DNA): TGCGCCAGCAGCCATCCCACGGGACACTTTGCGGAAAGTCGGGAAAAACTGTTTTTT. The chain links TRBV4-1 to TRBJ1-4, with D perhaps matching TRBD1 (6 bases). Looked up from germline, CDR1 is MGHRA and CDR2 is YSYEKL. The CDR3 has 19 residues. V was shortened by 3 bases and J by 8 bases, with 28 bases between the two germline ends.

The chain joins TRBV6-5 to TRBJ2-3; no clear D. V shed 7 bases and J shed 0 bases, with 11 bases lying between them. The CDR3 is 14 amino acids. The V gene's germline CDR1 is MNHEY and CDR2 SVGAGI. CDR3 sequence (DNA): TGTGCCAGCACGCGAGAAGTCAGCACAGATACGCAGTATTTT. As protein: CASTREVSTDTQYF.

The CDR3 sequence is CATSRGDSYGYTF. CDR3 DNA: TGTGCCACCAGCAGAGGGGACAGCTATGGCTACACCTTC. This chain uses TRBV15 with TRBJ1-2; 7 bases line up with TRBD1. The germline V gene has CDR1 LNHNV and CDR2 YYDKDF (reference sequence). J was trimmed by 4 bases and V by 1 base; bases with no gene match: 0. This CDR3 has 13 amino acids.

This rearrangement joins TRBV5-8 to TRBJ2-1, with a possible D match to TRBD2 (5 bases). Trimming cost V 4 bases and J 10 bases, with 9 bases left between them. This CDR3 has 11 residues. Germline V gives CDR1 SGHTS, CDR2 YDEGEE. The CDR3 DNA reads TGTGCCAGCAGCCCTACTAGGGAGCAGTTCTTC. Translation gives CASSPTREQFF.

The chain links TRBV14 to TRBJ2-3; D unclear. The germline V gene has CDR1 SGHDN and CDR2 FVKESK. The CDR3 is 13 amino acids. The germline V and J ends were trimmed by 7 bases and 4 bases, with 12 bases remaining between them. CDR3 DNA: TGTGCCAGCATGGAGTCTTGGGCAGATACGCAGTATTTT. It codes for CASMESWADTQYF.

This rearrangement joins TRBV7-6 to TRBJ2-3; TRBD2 might be the D (6 bases). Germline V gives CDR1 SGHVS, CDR2 FNYEAQ. V lost 5 bases to trimming and J lost 1 base, with 19 bases between them. The CDR3 is made up of 17 amino acids. In DNA, the CDR3 is TGTGCCAGCAGCCTAACCCCCGGAGGGCTGGGCACAGATACGCAGTATTTT. This sequence encodes CASSLTPGGLGTDTQYF.

This chain joins TRBV24-1 and TRBJ2-3; no clear D gene. The CDR3 spans 12 residues. CDR1 and CDR2 from the germline V gene are KGHDR and SFDVKD. Trimming pared 1 base from V and 5 bases from J, leaving 3 bases between. CDR3 nucleotides: TGTGCCACCAGTGATTTTCTAGATACGCAGTATTTT. It specifies CATSDFLDTQYF.

The CDR3 sequence is CASSWGLALSSYNEQFF. CDR3 nucleotides: TGTGCCAGCAGCTGGGGACTAGCGCTAAGCTCCTACAATGAGCAGTTCTTC. J is TRBJ2-1 and V is TRBV7-9; 10 bases agree with TRBD2. The CDR3 extends over 17 amino acids. Germline loops: CDR1 SEHNR, CDR2 FQNEAQ (reference sequence). The junction had 6 bases not matched to a gene; V was cut back by 4 bases and J by 0 bases.

The J gene is TRBJ2-3, the V gene TRBV4-1; 12 positions match TRBD2. Germline V lookup: CDR1 MGHRA, CDR2 YSYEKL. V lost 1 base and J lost 1; bases outside the gene matches: 9. This CDR3 is built from 19 residues. CDR3 nucleotide sequence: TGCGCCAGCAGCCAAGGTCTAGCGGGAGGGCTTTCCCGCACAGATACGCAGTATTTT. Protein sequence: CASSQGLAGGLSRTDTQYF.

The CDR3 reads CATSRVQGAYGYTF. The CDR3 coding sequence is TGTGCCACCAGCAGAGTACAGGGGGCCTATGGCTACACCTTC. The V call is TRBV15, the J call TRBJ1-2, with 9 positions matching TRBD1. This CDR3 has 14 amino acids. With 1 base clipped from V and 4 bases from J, the junction kept 1 base outside the gene matches. Germline loops: CDR1 LNHNV, CDR2 YYDKDF (reference sequence).

The chain links TRBV5-8 to TRBJ1-5, with D unresolved. Deletions cut 1 base from V and 0 bases from J, with 8 bases between. CDR1 and CDR2 (germline): SGHTS, YDEGEE. The CDR3 totals 15 residues. The CDR3 loop is CASSLSDYSNQPQHF. For the CDR3, the DNA is TGTGCCAGCAGCTTGTCCGACTATAGCAATCAGCCCCAGCATTTT.

This rearrangement joins TRBV7-2 to TRBJ1-5; D possibly corresponds to TRBD1 (5 bases). Trimming took off 6 bases at V and 1 base at J, with 13 bases between the two ends. The CDR3 sequence is 15 residues long. The germline V gene encodes CDR1 SGHTA and CDR2 FQGNSA. The CDR3 spells CASRATGLSNQPQHF. CDR3 in DNA: TGTGCCAGCAGGGCCACGGGACTGAGCAATCAGCCCCAGCATTTT.

The rearrangement uses TRBV19 and TRBJ1-2, with 7 bases matching TRBD1. V lost 7 bases to trimming and J lost 0 bases; unmatched junction nucleotides: 11. Germline V lookup: CDR1 LNHDA, CDR2 SQIVND (reference sequence). The length of the CDR3 is 16 residues. CDR3 sequence: CASKSTPGQPNYGYTF. In DNA, the CDR3 is TGTGCCAGTAAGAGCACCCCGGGACAGCCTAACTATGGCTACACCTTC.

The chain recombines TRBV18 with TRBJ2-4; D is perhaps TRBD1 (6 bases). Deletions cut 4 bases from V and 8 bases from J, with 12 bases between. Germline assignment: CDR1 KGHSH and CDR2 LQKENI. CDR3 size: 13 residues. DNA of the CDR3: TGTGCCAGCTCACGGGGGCGCCTGGACATTCAGTACTTC. Protein product: CASSRGRLDIQYF.

The chain carries TRBV15 and TRBJ1-2; D remains unclear. The CDR3 is 15 amino acids. Deletions cut 3 bases from V and 2 bases from J, with 13 bases between. CDR1 and CDR2 (germline): LNHNV, YYDKDF (reference sequence). CDR3 loop: CATSRAPGENYGYTF. In nucleotides, the CDR3 is TGTGCCACCAGCAGGGCTCCTGGGGAGAACTATGGCTACACCTTC.

J is TRBJ2-5 and V is TRBV25-1; maybe TRBD2 (7 bases). The CDR3 runs 14 residues. The germline CDR1 and CDR2 sequences are MGHDK and SYGVNS. V lost 7 bases, J lost 1 base, and 13 bases lay in between. The CDR3 loop is CASNRRGAQETQYF. DNA of the CDR3: TGTGCCAGCAACCGACGGGGGGCCCAAGAGACCCAGTACTTC.

The V gene is TRBV12-3 or TRBV12-4, the J gene TRBJ1-2; D not resolved. The CDR3 sequence is 12 residues long. V gave up 6 bases and J gave up 10 bases, with 15 bases separating them. CDR3 in DNA: TGTGCCAGCAGCCCGGCGGCGCTGGACTACACCTTC. It is translated as CASSPAALDYTF.

This clone was seen only a few times. The chain carries TRBV7-2 and TRBJ1-3; weak D call: TRBD1 (6 bases). The ends were cut back, 4 bases at V and 8 bases at J, with 18 bases in the middle. Germline V gives CDR1 SGHTA, CDR2 FQGNSA. The CDR3 consists of 15 residues. The CDR3 sequence: CASSSSRGGRDTIYF. The CDR3, as DNA: TGTGCCAGCAGCTCATCGAGGGGGGGCAGGGACACCATATATTTT.

The V and J genes are TRBV25-1 and TRBJ1-1; 9 bases are a match to TRBD1. From germline, CDR1 is MGHDK and CDR2 SYGVNS. This CDR3 has 14 amino acids. After removal of 5 bases from V and 4 bases from J, the junction contained 5 bases not matched to a gene. For the CDR3, the DNA is TGTGCCAGCAGTTCCACAGGGGGCGGCACTGAAGCTTTCTTT. The encoded protein is CASSSTGGGTEAFF. The whole variable domain, remainder taken from reference TRBV25-1 and TRBJ1-1, is EADIYQTPRYLVIGTGKKITLECSQTMGHDKMYWYQQDPGMELHLIHYSYGVNSTEKGDLSSESTVSRIRTEHFPLTLESARPSHTSQYLCASSSTGGGTEAFFGQGTRLTVV.

With regard to this clone: Other DNA sequences in this sample translate to the same CDR3. J is TRBJ1-2 and V is TRBV3-1 (or the pseudogene TRBV3-2); 8 positions match TRBD1. CDR1 is LGHDT, CDR2 YNNKEL, per germline (reference sequence). The CDR3 has 13 residues. V lost 4 bases and J lost 4; bases outside the gene matches: 2. CDR3 region: CASSPTGVYGYTF. For the CDR3, the DNA is TGTGCCAGCAGCCCGACAGGGGTCTATGGCTACACCTTC.